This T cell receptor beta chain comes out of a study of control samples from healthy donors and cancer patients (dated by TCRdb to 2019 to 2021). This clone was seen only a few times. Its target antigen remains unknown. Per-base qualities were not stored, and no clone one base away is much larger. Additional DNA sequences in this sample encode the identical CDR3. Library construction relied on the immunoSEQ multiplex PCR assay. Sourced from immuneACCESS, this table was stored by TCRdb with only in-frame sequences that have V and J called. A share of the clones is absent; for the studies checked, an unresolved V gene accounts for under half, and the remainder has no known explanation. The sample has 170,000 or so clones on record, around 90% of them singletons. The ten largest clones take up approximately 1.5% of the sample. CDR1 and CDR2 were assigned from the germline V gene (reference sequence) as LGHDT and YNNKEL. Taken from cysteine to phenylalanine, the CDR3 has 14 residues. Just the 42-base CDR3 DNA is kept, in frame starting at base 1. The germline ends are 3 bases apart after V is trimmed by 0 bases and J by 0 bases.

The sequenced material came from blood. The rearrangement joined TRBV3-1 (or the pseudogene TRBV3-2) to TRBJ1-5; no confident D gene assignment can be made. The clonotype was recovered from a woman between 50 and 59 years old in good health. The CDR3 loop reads CASSQEYSNQPQHF. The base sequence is TGTGCCAGCAGCCAAGAATATAGCAATCAGCCCCAGCATTTT.